Below, one T cell receptor (beta chain) is given with its context. This sample was taken from a study of technical replicates of blood from a few donors. This table comes from immunoSEQ multiplex PCR, and its TCRdb copy is limited to in-frame clones, with some not included. Of over 85,000 clones listed, approximately 94% are singletons. This CDR3 spans 15 amino acids. With 4 bases clipped from V and 3 bases from J, the junction kept 9 bases outside the gene matches. Looked up from germline, CDR1 is MNHEY and CDR2 is SVGAGI. The chain joins TRBV6-5 to TRBJ2-7, with 7 bases matching TRBD2. This TCR was sampled from a human donor in good health. Sequenced sample: T cells isolated from PBMCs. The CDR3 loop reads CASSSSSGRFYEQYF. CDR3 sequence (DNA): TGTGCCAGCAGTTCGTCTAGCGGACGCTTCTACGAGCAGTACTTC.